The 5 T cell receptor beta chains listed next were all sequenced from one sample in a study of cytomegalovirus exposure and HLA in healthy donors. PCR was performed using 60 Vbeta and 13 Jbeta primers. Here immunoSEQ multiplex PCR was the method, and the copy in TCRdb shows in-frame clones only, minus some. The data show roughly 190,000 clones, 70% to 75% seen once. Specimen: PBMCs. Every receptor here comes from a young man in good health and CMV-seropositive.

V gene TRBV10-3 combines with J gene TRBJ2-2, with a tentative D call TRBD2 (6 bases). This CDR3 region has 16 residues. The germline gives CDR1 ENHRY, CDR2 SYGVKD. The V gene lost 6 bases and the J gene lost 6 bases, with 20 bases spanning the gap. The CDR3 coding sequence is TGTGCCATCAGGACCGGCCGGGACGGGAGAGCCGGGGAGCTGTTTTTT. This encodes CAIRTGRDGRAGELFF.

This clone came up a few times. The chain carries TRBV7-2 and TRBJ2-1; 7 nucleotides align to TRBD1. This CDR3 is built from 15 residues. V gave up 5 bases and J gave up 5 bases; unmatched junction bases: 9. CDR1 is SGHTA and CDR2 is FQGNSA in the germline V gene. This chain's CDR3 is CASSVTGWSNNEQFF. The CDR3 DNA follows: TGTGCCAGCAGCGTGACAGGGTGGTCGAACAATGAGCAGTTCTTC.

In this sample, this clone turned up a few times. The V gene is TRBV19, the J gene TRBJ1-4; possible D gene TRBD1, 5 bases. Germline CDR1 reads LNHDA; CDR2 reads SQIVND (reference sequence). The CDR3 loop spans 15 amino acids. Trimming took 3 bases from V and 5 from J, leaving 13 bases between them. The CDR3 DNA follows: TGTGCCAGTAGTATCAGACGGGGGTGGAATGAAAAACTGTTTTTT. Translation gives CASSIRRGWNEKLFF.

The chain recombines TRBV18 with TRBJ2-7; weak D call: TRBD1 (6 bases). The CDR3 has 13 amino acids. Trimming pared 3 bases from V and 5 bases from J, leaving 11 bases between. Germline lookup yields CDR1 KGHSH and CDR2 LQKENI. The CDR3 DNA reads as TGTGCCAGCTCACCTACAGGGACGAACGAGCAGTACTTC. As protein: CASSPTGTNEQYF.

This chain joins TRBV5-1 and TRBJ2-2; 8 nucleotides agree with TRBD1. After removal of 4 bases from V and 2 bases from J, the junction contained 4 bases not matched to a gene. Looked up from germline, CDR1 is SGHRS and CDR2 is YFSETQ. CDR3 length: 15 amino acids. For the CDR3, the DNA is TGCGCCAGCAGCCCGGGACAGGTTAACACCGGGGAGCTGTTTTTT. It yields the protein CASSPGQVNTGELFF.